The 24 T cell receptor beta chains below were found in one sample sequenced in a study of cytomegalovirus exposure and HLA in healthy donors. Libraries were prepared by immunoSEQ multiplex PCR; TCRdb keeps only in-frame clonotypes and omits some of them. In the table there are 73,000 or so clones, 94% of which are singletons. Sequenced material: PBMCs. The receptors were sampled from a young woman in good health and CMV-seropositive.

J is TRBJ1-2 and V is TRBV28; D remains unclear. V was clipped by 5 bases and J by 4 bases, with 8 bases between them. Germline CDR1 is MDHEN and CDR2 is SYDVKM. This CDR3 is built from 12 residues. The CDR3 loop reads CASSLMRYGYTF. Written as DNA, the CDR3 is TGTGCCAGCAGTCTTATGCGCTATGGCTACACCTTC.

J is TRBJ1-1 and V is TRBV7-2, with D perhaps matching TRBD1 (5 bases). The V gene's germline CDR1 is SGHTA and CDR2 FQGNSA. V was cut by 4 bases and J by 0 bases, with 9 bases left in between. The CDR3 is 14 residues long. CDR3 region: CASSSGLLNTEAFF. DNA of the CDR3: TGTGCCAGCAGCTCGGGACTGCTGAACACTGAAGCTTTCTTT. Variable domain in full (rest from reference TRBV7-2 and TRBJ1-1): GAGVSQSPSNKVTEKGKDVELRCDPISGHTALYWYRQSLGQGLEFLIYFQGNSAPDKSGLPSDRFSAERTGGSVSTLTIQRTQQEDSAVYLCASSSGLLNTEAFFGQGTRLTVV.

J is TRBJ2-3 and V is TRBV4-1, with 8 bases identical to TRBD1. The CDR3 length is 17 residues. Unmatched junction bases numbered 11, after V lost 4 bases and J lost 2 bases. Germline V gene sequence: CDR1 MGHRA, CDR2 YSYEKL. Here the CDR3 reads CASSRSPRTGSTDTQYF. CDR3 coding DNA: TGCGCCAGCAGCCGATCGCCCCGGACAGGGTCCACAGATACGCAGTATTTT.

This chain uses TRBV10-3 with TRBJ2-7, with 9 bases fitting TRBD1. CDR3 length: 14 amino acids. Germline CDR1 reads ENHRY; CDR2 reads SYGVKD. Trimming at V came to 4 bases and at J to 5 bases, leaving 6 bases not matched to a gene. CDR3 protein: CAISARTGANEQYF. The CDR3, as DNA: TGTGCCATCAGTGCTAGGACAGGGGCAAACGAGCAGTACTTC.

This CDR3 is CASSLGRLAGRGEQFF. DNA of the CDR3: TGTGCCAGCAGCTTAGGGAGACTAGCGGGAAGAGGTGAGCAGTTCTTC. The chain employs TRBV11-3 and TRBJ2-1; 11 bases are shared with TRBD2. The ends lost 1 base at V and 9 bases at J; junction bases unmatched: 8. Per the germline V gene, CDR1 is SGHNT and CDR2 is YENEEA. This CDR3 is 16 amino acids long.

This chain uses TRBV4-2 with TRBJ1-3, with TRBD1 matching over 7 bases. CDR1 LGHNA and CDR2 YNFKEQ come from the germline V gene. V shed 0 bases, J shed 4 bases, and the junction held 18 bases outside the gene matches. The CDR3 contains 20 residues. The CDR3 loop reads CASSQEPLPTGVDIGNTIYF. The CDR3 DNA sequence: TGTGCCAGCAGCCAAGAACCCCTACCCACAGGGGTCGATATAGGAAACACCATATATTTT.

CDR3 residues: CASSSTGTGITGELFF. CDR3 DNA: TGTGCCAGCAGTTCCACCGGGACAGGGATCACCGGGGAGCTGTTTTTT. The gene calls are TRBV28 and TRBJ2-2; TRBD1 agrees at 9 bases. With V trimmed by 4 bases and J by 4 bases, 7 bases remained unmatched. Germline V gene lookup returns CDR1 MDHEN and CDR2 SYDVKM. This CDR3 contains 16 residues.

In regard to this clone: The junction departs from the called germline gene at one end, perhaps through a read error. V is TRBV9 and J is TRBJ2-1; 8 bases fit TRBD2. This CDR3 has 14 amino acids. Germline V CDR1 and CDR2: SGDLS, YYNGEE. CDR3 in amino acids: CASSGAGGYSEQFF. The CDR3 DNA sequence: TGTGCCAGCAGCGGGGCGGGGGGCTACAGTGAGCAGTTCTTC.

The CDR3 here is CASSDLLAGEQFF. In nucleotides, the CDR3 is TGCGCCAGCAGCGACCTACTAGCGGGAGAGCAGTTCTTC. The chain couples TRBV5-1 to TRBJ2-1, with TRBD2 matching 10 bases. The CDR3 length is 13 residues. V trimming: 4 bases; J trimming: 10 bases; junction bases outside the gene matches: 5. In germline, CDR1 is SGHRS, CDR2 YFSETQ.

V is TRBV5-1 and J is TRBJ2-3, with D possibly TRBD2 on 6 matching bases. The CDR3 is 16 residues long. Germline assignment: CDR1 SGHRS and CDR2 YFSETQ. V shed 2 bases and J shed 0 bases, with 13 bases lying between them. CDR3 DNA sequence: TGCGCCAGCAGCTTAGGAGGGGCTCCTAGCACAGATACGCAGTATTTT. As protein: CASSLGGAPSTDTQYF.

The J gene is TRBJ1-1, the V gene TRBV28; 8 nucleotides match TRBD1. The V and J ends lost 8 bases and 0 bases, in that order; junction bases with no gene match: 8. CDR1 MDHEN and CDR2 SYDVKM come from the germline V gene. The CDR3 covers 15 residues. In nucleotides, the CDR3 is TGTGCCAGCGGCCGCGTGGACAGGGTGAACACTGAAGCTTTCTTT. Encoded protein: CASGRVDRVNTEAFF.

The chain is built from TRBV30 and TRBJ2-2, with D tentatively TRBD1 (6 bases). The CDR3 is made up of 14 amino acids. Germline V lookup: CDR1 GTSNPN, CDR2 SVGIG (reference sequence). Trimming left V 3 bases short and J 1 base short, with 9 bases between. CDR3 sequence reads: CAWRRTENTGELFF. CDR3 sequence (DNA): TGTGCCTGGAGACGGACAGAGAACACCGGGGAGCTGTTTTTT.

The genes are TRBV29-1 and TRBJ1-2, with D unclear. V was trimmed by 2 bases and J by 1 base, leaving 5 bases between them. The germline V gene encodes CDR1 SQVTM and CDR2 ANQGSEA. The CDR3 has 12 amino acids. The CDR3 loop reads CSVEHFNYGYTF. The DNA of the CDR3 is TGCAGCGTTGAACACTTTAACTATGGCTACACCTTC.

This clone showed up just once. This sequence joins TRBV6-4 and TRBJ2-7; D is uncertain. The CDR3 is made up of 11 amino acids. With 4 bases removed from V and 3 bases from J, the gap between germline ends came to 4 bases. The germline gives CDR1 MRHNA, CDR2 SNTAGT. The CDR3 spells CASSVLYEQYF. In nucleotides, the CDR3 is TGTGCCAGCAGTGTCCTCTACGAGCAGTACTTC.

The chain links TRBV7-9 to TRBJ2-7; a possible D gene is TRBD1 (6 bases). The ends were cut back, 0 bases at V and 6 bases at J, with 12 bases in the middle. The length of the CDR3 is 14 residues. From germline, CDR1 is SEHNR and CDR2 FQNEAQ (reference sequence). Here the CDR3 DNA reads TGTGCCAGCAGCTTAGCGAACAGGGAAAGCGAGCAGTACTTC. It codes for CASSLANRESEQYF.

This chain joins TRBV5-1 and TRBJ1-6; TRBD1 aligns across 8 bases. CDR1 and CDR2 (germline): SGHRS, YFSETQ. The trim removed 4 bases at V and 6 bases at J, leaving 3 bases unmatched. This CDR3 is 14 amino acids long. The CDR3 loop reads CASSLRGLNSPLHF. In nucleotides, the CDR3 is TGCGCCAGCAGCCTCAGGGGGCTTAATTCACCCCTCCACTTT.

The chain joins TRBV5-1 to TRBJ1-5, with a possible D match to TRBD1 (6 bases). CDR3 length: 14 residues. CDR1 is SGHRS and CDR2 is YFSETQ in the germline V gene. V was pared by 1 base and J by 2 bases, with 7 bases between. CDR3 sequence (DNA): TGCGCCAGCAGCTTGAAGGGGGGCAATCAGCCCCAGCATTTT. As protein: CASSLKGGNQPQHF.

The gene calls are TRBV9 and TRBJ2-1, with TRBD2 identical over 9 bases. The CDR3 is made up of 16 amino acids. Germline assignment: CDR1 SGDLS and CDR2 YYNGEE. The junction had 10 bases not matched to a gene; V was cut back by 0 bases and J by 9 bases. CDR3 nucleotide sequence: TGTGCCAGCAGCGTAGGTTCTAGCGGGACGCAGGTTGAGCAGTTCTTC. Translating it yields CASSVGSSGTQVEQFF.

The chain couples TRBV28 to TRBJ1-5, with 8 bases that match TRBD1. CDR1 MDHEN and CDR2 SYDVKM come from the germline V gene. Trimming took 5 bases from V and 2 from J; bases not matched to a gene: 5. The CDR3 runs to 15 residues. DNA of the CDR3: TGTGCCAGCAGTACAGGGGGTGCGGGCAATCAGCCCCAGCATTTT. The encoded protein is CASSTGGAGNQPQHF.

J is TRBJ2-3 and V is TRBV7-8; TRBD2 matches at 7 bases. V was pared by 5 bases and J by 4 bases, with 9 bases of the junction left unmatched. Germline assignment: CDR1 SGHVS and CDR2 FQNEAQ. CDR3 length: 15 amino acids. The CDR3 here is CASSTGTTRSDTQYF. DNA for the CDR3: TGTGCCAGCAGCACCGGGACTACGAGATCAGATACGCAGTATTTT. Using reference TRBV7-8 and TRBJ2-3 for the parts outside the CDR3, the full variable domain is GAGVSQSPRYKVAKRGQDVALRCDPISGHVSLFWYQQALGQGPEFLTYFQNEAQLDKSGLPSDRFFAERPEGSVSTLKIQRTQQEDSAVYLCASSTGTTRSDTQYFGPGTRLTVL.

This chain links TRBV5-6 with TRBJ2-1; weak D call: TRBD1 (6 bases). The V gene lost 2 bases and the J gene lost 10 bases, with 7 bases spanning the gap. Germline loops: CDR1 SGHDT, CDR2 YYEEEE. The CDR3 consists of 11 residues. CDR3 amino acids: CASSFQGEQFF. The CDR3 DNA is TGTGCCAGCAGCTTCCAGGGGGAGCAGTTCTTC.

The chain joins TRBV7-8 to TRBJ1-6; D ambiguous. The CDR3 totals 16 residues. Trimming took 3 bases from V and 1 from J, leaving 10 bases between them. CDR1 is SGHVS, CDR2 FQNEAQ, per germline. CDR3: CASSLRVRSYNSPLHF. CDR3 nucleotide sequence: TGTGCCAGCAGCTTGCGGGTCAGGTCCTATAATTCACCCCTCCACTTT.

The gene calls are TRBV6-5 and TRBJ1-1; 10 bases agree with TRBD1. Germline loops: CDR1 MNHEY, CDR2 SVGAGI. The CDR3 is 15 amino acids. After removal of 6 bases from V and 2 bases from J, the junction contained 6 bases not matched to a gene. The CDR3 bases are TGTGCCAGCAGCCGAGACAGGGGGCGAAACACTGAAGCTTTCTTT. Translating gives CASSRDRGRNTEAFF.

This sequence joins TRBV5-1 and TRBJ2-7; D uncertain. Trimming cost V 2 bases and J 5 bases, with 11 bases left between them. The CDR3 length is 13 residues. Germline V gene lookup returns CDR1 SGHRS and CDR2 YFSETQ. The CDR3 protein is CASSFNAPDEQYF. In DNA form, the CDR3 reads TGCGCCAGCAGCTTTAATGCACCGGACGAGCAGTACTTC.